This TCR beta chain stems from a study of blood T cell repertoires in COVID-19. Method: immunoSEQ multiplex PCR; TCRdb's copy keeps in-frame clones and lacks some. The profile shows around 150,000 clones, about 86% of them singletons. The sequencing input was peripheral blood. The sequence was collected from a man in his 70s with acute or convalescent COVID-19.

The CDR3 reads CSASGGGPSSYNSPLHF. CDR3 DNA: TGCAGTGCTAGTGGGGGGGGCCCAAGCTCCTATAATTCACCCCTCCACTTT. This sequence joins TRBV20-1 and TRBJ1-6; D possibly corresponds to TRBD1 (6 bases). V was clipped by 3 bases and J by 0 bases, with 15 bases between them. The length of the CDR3 is 17 residues. Germline CDR1 reads DFQATT; CDR2 reads SNEGSKA (reference sequence).